The rows below give T cell receptor beta chains drawn from one sample of a study of identical twins. Each CDR3 protein is one row after TCRdb ran MiXCR on the 5' RACE reads. The sample yields 640,000 or so distinct CDR3 sequences, approximately 6.1% seen once. The sample taken for sequencing was naive T cells sorted from blood. Source of these receptors: a man aged 18 to 30 in good health. Each CDR3 is given with its conserved first and last residue.

TRBJ2-7	TRBV27	CASSLSLLYMGGQYF
TRBJ1-5	TRBV9	CASSVGDGSNQPQHF
TRBJ2-1	TRBV20-1	CSARAGDGTNYNEQFF
TRBJ1-1	TRBV7-9	CASSAGTGHTEAFF
TRBJ2-2	TRBV5-1	CASSFPSTSPTGELFF
TRBJ1-1	TRBV6-2/TRBV6-3	CASSYSTMTLAEAFF
TRBJ1-4	TRBV5-1	CASSLGTTTNEKLFF
TRBJ2-3	TRBV10-3	CAISESPGDTQYF
TRBJ2-3	TRBV6-1	CASSRSGGGTSTDTQYF
TRBJ2-5	TRBV7-8	CASSPDRSGETQYF
TRBJ2-3	TRBV19	CASSTSLSDTQYF
TRBJ2-7	TRBV20-1	CSAWTGDRGHEQYF
TRBJ2-3	TRBV12-3/TRBV12-4	CAISPHTSRDTQYF
TRBJ2-1	TRBV12-3/TRBV12-4	CASSPKSPGFPHTNEQFF
TRBJ2-1	TRBV5-1	CASSLFFVKESRVGQFF
TRBJ1-5	TRBV6-1	CASSELGRGGQPQHF
TRBJ2-1	TRBV5-1	CASSLEARGTILAYNEQFF
TRBJ2-2	TRBV7-2	CASSFPEARLFF
TRBJ1-6	TRBV5-6	CASRRTGTDSPLHF
TRBJ1-2	TRBV5-1	CASSLGQSNYGYTF
TRBJ2-3	TRBV29-1	CSVELQVGDTQYF
TRBJ2-1	TRBV5-1	CASSPRAGILSSYNEQFF
TRBJ1-5	TRBV12-3/TRBV12-4	CASSWSGGFEPQHF
TRBJ2-1	TRBV5-1	CASSLGFSPKTRGHEQFF
TRBJ2-1	TRBV29-1	CSVDSGPAFF
TRBJ2-7	TRBV25-1	CASRRDNLGEQYF
TRBJ2-1	TRBV7-8	CASSDNRPEKQFF
TRBJ2-7	TRBV20-1	CSAREGGREQYF
TRBJ1-1	TRBV5-4	CASSLREVDTEAFF
TRBJ2-5	TRBV12-3/TRBV12-4	CANRGLALETQYF
TRBJ2-7	TRBV15	CATSDIASTGPSYEQYF
TRBJ1-2	TRBV6-5	CASSYDGTYGYTF
TRBJ2-3	TRBV24-1	CATSDRGPGPGTDTQYF
TRBJ2-7	TRBV10-3	CAISARQGPNEQYF
TRBJ1-6	TRBV14	CASSQGQSEYSPLHF
TRBJ2-1	TRBV19	CASRGLKDSRGNEQFF
TRBJ1-2	TRBV20-1	CSARAGNGYTF
TRBJ2-7	TRBV14	CASSQGDYEQYF
TRBJ1-4	TRBV5-1	CASSTAGTGSEKLFF
TRBJ1-6	TRBV15	CATSSVISQRSPLHF
TRBJ1-1	TRBV12-3/TRBV12-4	CASSLSLGEAFF